The 8 T cell receptor beta chains below were found in one sample sequenced in a study of T cells after yellow fever vaccination. One entry per CDR3 protein, called by TCRdb with MiXCR from the 5' RACE reads. In the table there are 450,000 to 550,000 distinct CDR3 sequences, 15% to 20% of which are singletons. The material was PBMCs, obtained 15 days after the yellow fever booster vaccination. The receptors shown here come from a man aged 25 to 40 who received the YFV17D yellow fever vaccine.

This clonotype was detected only once. V usage is TRBV9 and J usage is TRBJ1-5, with 7 bases fitting TRBD1. Looked up from germline, CDR1 is SGDLS and CDR2 is YYNGEE. V was pared by 0 bases and J by 9 bases, with 9 bases of the junction left unmatched. CDR3 length equals 15 residues. The CDR3: CASSVASGGIAPQHF. The CDR3 region has the DNA TGTGCCAGCAGCGTAGCATCAGGGGGTATTGCGCCCCAGCATTTT.

This chain joins TRBV7-6 and TRBJ1-6, with unresolved D. The CDR3 totals 14 residues. From germline, CDR1 is SGHVS and CDR2 FNYEAQ. V was shortened by 5 bases and J by 6 bases, with 11 bases between the two germline ends. CDR3 sequence: CASSPRGSNSPLHF. In nucleotides, the CDR3 is TGTGCCAGCAGCCCTAGAGGGAGTAATTCACCCCTCCACTTT.

This sequence joins TRBV12-3 or TRBV12-4 and TRBJ1-1; D gene uncertain. This CDR3 has 12 amino acids. V lost 7 bases and J 1 base, leaving 7 bases between the germline ends. CDR3 nucleotides: TGTGCCAGCACTCGGGGGAACACTGAAGCTTTCTTT. This gives the protein CASTRGNTEAFF.

V and J are TRBV30 and TRBJ2-3; D perhaps matches TRBD2 (6 bases). Germline lookup yields CDR1 GTSNPN and CDR2 SVGIG (reference sequence). CDR3 length: 16 amino acids. The V gene lost 5 bases and the J gene lost 5 bases, with 23 bases spanning the gap. Here the CDR3 reads CAWGAGRSTLGDTQYF. CDR3 sequence (DNA): TGTGCCTGGGGTGCGGGACGGTCGACTCTGGGAGATACGCAGTATTTT.

This clonotype was seen only a few times. V and J are TRBV5-4 and TRBJ1-1; D is possibly TRBD1 (6 bases). This CDR3 has 15 amino acids. Looked up from germline, CDR1 is SGHNT and CDR2 is YYREEE (reference sequence). V was trimmed by 0 bases and J by 0 bases, leaving 9 bases between them. CDR3 sequence reads: CASSLAGALNTEAFF. CDR3 sequence (DNA): TGTGCCAGCAGCTTGGCGGGGGCCCTGAACACTGAAGCTTTCTTT.

This chain uses TRBV29-1 with TRBJ2-1; TRBD2 is a possible D gene (5 bases). V shed 5 bases and J shed 0 bases, with 11 bases lying between them. CDR1 is SQVTM, CDR2 ANQGSEA, per germline. The CDR3 covers 14 residues. CDR3 residues: CSVRAGSSYNEQFF. CDR3 bases: TGCAGCGTTCGGGCTGGGAGCTCCTACAATGAGCAGTTCTTC.

This chain uses TRBV7-6 with TRBJ1-6, with D uncertain. Looked up from germline, CDR1 is SGHVS and CDR2 is FNYEAQ. V was trimmed by 5 bases and J by 10 bases, leaving 12 bases between them. CDR3 size: 13 residues. This chain's CDR3 is CASSDGVGSPLHF. The DNA of the CDR3 is TGTGCCAGCAGCGATGGAGTGGGATCACCCCTCCACTTT.

The table lists this clonotype with a few counts. Written as DNA, the CDR3 is TGTGCCATCAGGGACCTTAACACCGGGGAGCTGTTTTTT. This gives the protein CAIRDLNTGELFF. The rearrangement uses TRBV10-3 and TRBJ2-2; D remains unclear. Trimming took 6 bases from V and 2 from J, leaving 7 bases between them. The CDR3 sequence is 13 residues long. Germline values: CDR1 ENHRY, CDR2 SYGVKD.